The present TCR beta chain was sequenced within a study of T cell responses to AZD1222 COVID-19 vaccine. Study-level information: Investigators merged groups given second doses at roughly 4 or roughly 12 weeks.

Study observations and caveats: Scientists sampled the repertoires only once the peak T cell response had passed.

As regards this clone: Antigen unknown.

Looked up from germline, CDR1 is LNHDA and CDR2 is SQIVND (reference sequence). The V end was cut by 5 bases, the J end by 0 bases, with 13 bases between. This CDR3 region has 15 residues. Libraries were prepared by immunoSEQ multiplex PCR; TCRdb keeps only in-frame clonotypes and omits some of them. The table shows 150,000 or so clones, with about 93% occurring only once. The sequence was obtained from an adult in good health. The source material was peripheral blood, sampled on day 0 of AZD1222 vaccination. The chain uses TRBV19 and TRBJ1-2; D is possibly TRBD1 (5 bases). DNA for the CDR3: TGTGCCAGTAGTCCGGGGACGGAAGCTAACTATGGCTACACCTTC. This translates into CASSPGTEANYGYTF.